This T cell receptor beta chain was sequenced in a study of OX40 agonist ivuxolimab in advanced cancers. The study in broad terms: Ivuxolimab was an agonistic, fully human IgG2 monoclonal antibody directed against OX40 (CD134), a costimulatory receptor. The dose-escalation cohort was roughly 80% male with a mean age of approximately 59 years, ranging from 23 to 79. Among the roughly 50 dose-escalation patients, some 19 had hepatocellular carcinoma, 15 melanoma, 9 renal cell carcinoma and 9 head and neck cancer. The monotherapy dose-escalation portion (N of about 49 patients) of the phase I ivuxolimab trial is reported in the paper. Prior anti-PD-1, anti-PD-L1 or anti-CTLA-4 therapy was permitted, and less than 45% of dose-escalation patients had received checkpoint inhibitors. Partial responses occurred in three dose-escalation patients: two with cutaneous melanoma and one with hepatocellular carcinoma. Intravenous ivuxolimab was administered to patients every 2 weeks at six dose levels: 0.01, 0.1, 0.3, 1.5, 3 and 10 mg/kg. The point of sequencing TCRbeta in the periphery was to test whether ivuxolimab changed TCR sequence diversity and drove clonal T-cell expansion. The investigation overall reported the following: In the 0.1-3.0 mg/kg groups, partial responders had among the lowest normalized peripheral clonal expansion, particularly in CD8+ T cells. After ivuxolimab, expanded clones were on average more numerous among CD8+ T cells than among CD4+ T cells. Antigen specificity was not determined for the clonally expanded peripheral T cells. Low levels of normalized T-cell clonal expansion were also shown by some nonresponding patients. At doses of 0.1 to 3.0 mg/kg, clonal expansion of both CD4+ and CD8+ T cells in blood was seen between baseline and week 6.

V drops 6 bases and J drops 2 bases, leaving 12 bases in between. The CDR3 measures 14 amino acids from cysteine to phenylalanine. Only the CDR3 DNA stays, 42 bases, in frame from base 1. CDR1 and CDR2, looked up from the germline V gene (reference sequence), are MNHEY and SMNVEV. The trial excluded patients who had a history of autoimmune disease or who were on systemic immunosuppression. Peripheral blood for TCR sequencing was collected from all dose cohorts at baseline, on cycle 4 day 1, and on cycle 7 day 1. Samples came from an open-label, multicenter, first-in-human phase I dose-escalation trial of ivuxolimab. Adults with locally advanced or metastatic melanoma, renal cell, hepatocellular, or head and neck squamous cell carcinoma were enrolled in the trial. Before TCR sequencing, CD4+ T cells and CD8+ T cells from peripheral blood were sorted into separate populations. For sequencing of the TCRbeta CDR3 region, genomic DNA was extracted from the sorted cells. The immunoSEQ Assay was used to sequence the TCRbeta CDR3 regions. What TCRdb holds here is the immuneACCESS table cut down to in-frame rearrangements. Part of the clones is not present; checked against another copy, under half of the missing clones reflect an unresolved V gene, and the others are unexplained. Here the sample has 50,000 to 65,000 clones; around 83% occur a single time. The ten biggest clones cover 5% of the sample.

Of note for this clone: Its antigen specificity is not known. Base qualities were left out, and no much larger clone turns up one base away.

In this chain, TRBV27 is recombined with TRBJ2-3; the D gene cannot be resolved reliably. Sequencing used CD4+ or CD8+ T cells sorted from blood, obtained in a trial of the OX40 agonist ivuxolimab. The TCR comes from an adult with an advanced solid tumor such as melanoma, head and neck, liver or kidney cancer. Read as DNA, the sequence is TGTGCCAGCAGCTTCGGACGGCTCACAGATACGCAGTATTTT. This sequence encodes CASSFGRLTDTQYF.